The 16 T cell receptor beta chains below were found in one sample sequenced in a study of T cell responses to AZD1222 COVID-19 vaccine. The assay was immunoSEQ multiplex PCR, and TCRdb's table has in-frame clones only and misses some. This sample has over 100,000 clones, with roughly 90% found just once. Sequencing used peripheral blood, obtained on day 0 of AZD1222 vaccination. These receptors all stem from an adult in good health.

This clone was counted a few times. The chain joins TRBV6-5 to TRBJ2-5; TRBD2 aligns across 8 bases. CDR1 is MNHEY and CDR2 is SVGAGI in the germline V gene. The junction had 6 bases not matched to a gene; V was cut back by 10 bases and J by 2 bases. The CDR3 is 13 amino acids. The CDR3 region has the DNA TGTGCCACCCAACTAGCGGAGCAAGAGACCCAGTACTTC. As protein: CATQLAEQETQYF.

Here the CDR3 DNA reads TGTGCCAGCAGCCCCCACCTAGACAGAACCTCCTATAATTCACCCCTCCACTTT. Translating gives CASSPHLDRTSYNSPLHF. The chain joins TRBV5-8 to TRBJ1-6; D may be TRBD1 (5 bases). Trimming removed 4 bases from V and 0 bases from J, with 17 bases in between. CDR3 length equals 18 residues. Germline lookup yields CDR1 SGHTS and CDR2 YDEGEE.

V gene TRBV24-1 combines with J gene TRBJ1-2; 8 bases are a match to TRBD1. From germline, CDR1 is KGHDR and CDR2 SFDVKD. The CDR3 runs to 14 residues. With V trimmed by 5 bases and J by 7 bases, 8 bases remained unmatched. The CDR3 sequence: CATSGHDRGFGYTF. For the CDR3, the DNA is TGTGCCACCAGTGGGCACGACAGGGGTTTTGGCTACACCTTC.

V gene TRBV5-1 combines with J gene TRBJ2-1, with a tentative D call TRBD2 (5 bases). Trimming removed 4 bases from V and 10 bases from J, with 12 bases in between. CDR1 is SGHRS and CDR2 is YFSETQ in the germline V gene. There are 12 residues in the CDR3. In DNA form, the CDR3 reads TGCGCCAGCAGCCAGGACTGGGCGGAGCAGTTCTTC. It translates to CASSQDWAEQFF.

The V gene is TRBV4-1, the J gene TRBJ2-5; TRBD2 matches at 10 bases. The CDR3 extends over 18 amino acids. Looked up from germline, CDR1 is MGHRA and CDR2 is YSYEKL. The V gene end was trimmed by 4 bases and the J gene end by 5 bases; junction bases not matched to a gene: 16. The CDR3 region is CASSRGLGLAGGMETQYF. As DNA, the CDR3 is TGCGCCAGCAGCCGAGGATTGGGGTTAGCGGGGGGCATGGAGACCCAGTACTTC.

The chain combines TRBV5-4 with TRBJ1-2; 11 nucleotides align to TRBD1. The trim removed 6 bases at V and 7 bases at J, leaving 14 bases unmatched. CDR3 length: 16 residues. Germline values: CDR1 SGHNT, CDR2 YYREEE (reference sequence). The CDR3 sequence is CASTADRTGGVGGYTF. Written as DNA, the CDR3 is TGTGCCAGCACCGCCGATCGGACAGGGGGCGTGGGTGGCTACACCTTC.

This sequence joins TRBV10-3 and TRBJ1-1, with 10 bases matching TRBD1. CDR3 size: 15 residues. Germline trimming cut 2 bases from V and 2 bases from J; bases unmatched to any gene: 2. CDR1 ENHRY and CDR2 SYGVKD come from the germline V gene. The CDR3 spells CAISEGQGVNTEAFF. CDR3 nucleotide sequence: TGTGCCATCAGTGAGGGACAGGGGGTTAACACTGAAGCTTTCTTT.

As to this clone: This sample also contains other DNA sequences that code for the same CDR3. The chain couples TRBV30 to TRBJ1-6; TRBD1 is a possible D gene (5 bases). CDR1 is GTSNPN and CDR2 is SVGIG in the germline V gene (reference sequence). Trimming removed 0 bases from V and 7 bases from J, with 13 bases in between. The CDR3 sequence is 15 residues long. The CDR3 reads CAWSVSGGGNSPLHF. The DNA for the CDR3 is TGTGCCTGGAGTGTATCCGGGGGTGGGAATTCACCCCTCCACTTT.

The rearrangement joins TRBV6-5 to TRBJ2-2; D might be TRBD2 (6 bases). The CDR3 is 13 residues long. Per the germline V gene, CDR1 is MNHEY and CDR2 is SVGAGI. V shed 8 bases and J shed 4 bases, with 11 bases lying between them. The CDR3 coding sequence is TGTGCCAGCGGGCGGGGAGGCACCGGGGAGCTGTTTTTT. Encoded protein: CASGRGGTGELFF.

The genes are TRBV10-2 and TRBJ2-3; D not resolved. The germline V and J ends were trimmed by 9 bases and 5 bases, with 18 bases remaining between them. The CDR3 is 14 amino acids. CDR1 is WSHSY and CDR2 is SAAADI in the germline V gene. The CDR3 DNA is TGCGCCAGTGGCCCCGACGGAGAGAAAGATACGCAGTATTTT. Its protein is CASGPDGEKDTQYF.

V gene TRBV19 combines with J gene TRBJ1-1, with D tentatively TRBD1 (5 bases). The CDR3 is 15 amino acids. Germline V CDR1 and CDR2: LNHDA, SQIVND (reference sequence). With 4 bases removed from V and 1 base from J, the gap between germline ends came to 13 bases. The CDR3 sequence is CASSRRPTGNTEAFF. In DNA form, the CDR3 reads TGTGCCAGTAGTAGGAGACCAACAGGGAACACTGAAGCTTTCTTT.

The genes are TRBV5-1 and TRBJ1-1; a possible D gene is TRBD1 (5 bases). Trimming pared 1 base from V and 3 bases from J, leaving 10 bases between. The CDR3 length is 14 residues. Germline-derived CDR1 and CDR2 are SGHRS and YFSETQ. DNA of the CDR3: TGCGCCAGCAGCTTGACAGGAAGAGACACTGAAGCTTTCTTT. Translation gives CASSLTGRDTEAFF.

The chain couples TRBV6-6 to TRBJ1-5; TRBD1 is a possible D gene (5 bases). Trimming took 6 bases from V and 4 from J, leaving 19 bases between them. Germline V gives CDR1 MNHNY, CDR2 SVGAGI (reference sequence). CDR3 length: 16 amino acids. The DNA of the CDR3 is TGTGCCAGCAGCCAACCGGGGACGGTTGAAAATCAGCCCCAGCATTTT. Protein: CASSQPGTVENQPQHF.

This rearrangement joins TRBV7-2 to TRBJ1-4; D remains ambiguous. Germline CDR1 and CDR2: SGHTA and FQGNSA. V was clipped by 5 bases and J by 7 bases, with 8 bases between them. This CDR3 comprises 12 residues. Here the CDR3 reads CASSPSTEKLFF. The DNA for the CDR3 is TGTGCCAGCAGCCCTTCGACTGAAAAACTGTTTTTT.

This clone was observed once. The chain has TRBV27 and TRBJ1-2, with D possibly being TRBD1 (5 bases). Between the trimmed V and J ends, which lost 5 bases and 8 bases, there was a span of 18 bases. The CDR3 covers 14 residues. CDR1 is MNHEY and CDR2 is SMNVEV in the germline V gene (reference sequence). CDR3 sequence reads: CASSPGTGQGGYTF. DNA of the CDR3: TGTGCCAGCAGTCCTGGGACGGGTCAAGGGGGCTACACCTTC.

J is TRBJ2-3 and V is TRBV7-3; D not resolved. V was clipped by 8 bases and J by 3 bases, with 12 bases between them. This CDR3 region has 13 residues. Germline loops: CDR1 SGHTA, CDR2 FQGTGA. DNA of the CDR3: TGTGCCAGCCGCGGTCCCTCGACAGATACGCAGTATTTT. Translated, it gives CASRGPSTDTQYF. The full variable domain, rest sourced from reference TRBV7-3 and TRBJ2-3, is GAGVSQTPSNKVTEKGKYVELRCDPISGHTALYWYRQSLGQGPEFLIYFQGTGAADDSGLPNDRFFAVRPEGSVSTLKIQRTERGDSAVYLCASRGPSTDTQYFGPGTRLTVL.